This is a list of T cell receptor beta chains from one sample in a study of CD8+CD57+ T cells in acquired aplastic anemia. TCRdb re-derived calls from the reads in MiXCR, one entry per CDR3 protein. Of 200,000 to 250,000 distinct CDR3 sequences in the sample, about 37% were seen once. Material: sorted CD4+, CD8+, or CD8+CD57+ T cells (not recorded which) from PBMCs. These TCRs come from a human donor in good health, serving as a control. Both conserved end residues are part of each CDR3. Fields, in order: clone size, D gene, J gene, V gene, CDR3 protein, CDR3 DNA. A D gene is named only where the DNA matches it firmly. Not every row has a clone size; where given, it reads once, few, many or a size class.

clone_size: many; d_call: NA; j_call: TRBJ1-6; v_call: TRBV2; cdr3_aa: CASSEGPSFNSPLHF; cdr3_nt: TGTGCCAGCAGTGAGGGGCCCTCTTTTAATTCACCCCTCCACTTT
clone_size: NA; d_call: TRBD1; j_call: TRBJ1-5; v_call: TRBV2; cdr3_aa: CASCDIDRVGQPQHF; cdr3_nt: TGTGCCAGCTGTGACATAGACAGGGTAGGTCAGCCCCAGCATTTT
clone_size: NA; d_call: NA; j_call: TRBJ2-5; v_call: TRBV24-1; cdr3_aa: CATSDLRAEETQYF; cdr3_nt: TGTGCCACCAGTGATTTAAGAGCCGAAGAGACCCAGTACTTC
clone_size: many; d_call: NA; j_call: TRBJ1-1; v_call: TRBV10-2; cdr3_aa: CASSELGNTEAFF; cdr3_nt: TGCGCCAGCAGTGAGTTAGGGAACACTGAAGCTTTCTTT
clone_size: many; d_call: TRBD2; j_call: TRBJ2-7; v_call: TRBV2; cdr3_aa: CASRRYLGTSDHEQYF; cdr3_nt: TGTGCCAGCAGGAGATACCTTGGGACTAGCGATCACGAGCAGTACTTC
clone_size: NA; d_call: TRBD1; j_call: TRBJ2-7; v_call: TRBV19; cdr3_aa: CASKQGANYEQYF; cdr3_nt: TGTGCCAGCAAACAGGGGGCAAACTACGAGCAGTACTTC
clone_size: few; d_call: TRBD2; j_call: TRBJ2-1; v_call: TRBV9; cdr3_aa: CASSVGSKGTSGPEQFF; cdr3_nt: TGTGCCAGCAGCGTAGGATCAAAAGGGACTAGCGGGCCTGAGCAGTTCTTC
clone_size: few; d_call: NA; j_call: TRBJ1-3; v_call: TRBV12-3/TRBV12-4; cdr3_aa: CASSRAGYGNTIYF; cdr3_nt: TGTGCCAGCAGTAGGGCGGGGTATGGAAACACCATATATTTT
clone_size: many; d_call: NA; j_call: TRBJ1-2; v_call: TRBV6-1; cdr3_aa: CASTGTGISGYTF; cdr3_nt: TGTGCCAGCACCGGAACAGGGATTAGCGGCTACACCTTC
clone_size: NA; d_call: NA; j_call: TRBJ2-7; v_call: TRBV3-1; cdr3_aa: CASSRSTRDEQYF; cdr3_nt: TGTGCCAGCAGCCGATCTACTAGGGACGAGCAGTACTTC
clone_size: many; d_call: NA; j_call: TRBJ2-1; v_call: TRBV24-1; cdr3_aa: CATSDFGRENEQFF; cdr3_nt: TGTGCCACCAGTGATTTTGGCCGGGAAAATGAGCAGTTCTTC
clone_size: many; d_call: TRBD2; j_call: TRBJ2-7; v_call: TRBV9; cdr3_aa: CASSVGLAVPYEQYF; cdr3_nt: TGTGCCAGCAGCGTAGGGCTAGCGGTCCCCTACGAGCAGTACTTC
clone_size: many; d_call: NA; j_call: TRBJ1-3; v_call: TRBV20-1; cdr3_aa: CSARVGSGNTIYF; cdr3_nt: TGCAGTGCTAGAGTCGGGTCTGGAAACACCATATATTTT
clone_size: NA; d_call: TRBD2; j_call: TRBJ2-7; v_call: TRBV15; cdr3_aa: CATSRAGGSEQYF; cdr3_nt: TGTGCCACCAGCAGAGCGGGAGGATCCGAGCAGTACTTC
clone_size: NA; d_call: NA; j_call: TRBJ1-3; v_call: TRBV15; cdr3_aa: CATSRDRLSGNTIYF; cdr3_nt: TGTGCCACCAGCAGGGACAGACTCTCTGGAAACACCATATATTTT
clone_size: many; d_call: TRBD1; j_call: TRBJ2-7; v_call: TRBV2; cdr3_aa: CASSDGDRAYEQYF; cdr3_nt: TGTGCCAGCAGTGATGGGGACAGGGCCTACGAGCAGTACTTC
clone_size: once; d_call: TRBD2; j_call: TRBJ2-3; v_call: TRBV25-1; cdr3_aa: CASSLGSSGRSHEQYF; cdr3_nt: TGTGCCAGCAGCTTGGGATCTAGCGGGAGGTCCCATGAGCAGTATTTT
clone_size: many; d_call: NA; j_call: TRBJ1-1; v_call: TRBV20-1; cdr3_aa: CSASDGLNTEAFF; cdr3_nt: TGCAGTGCTTCGGACGGCTTGAACACTGAAGCTTTCTTT
clone_size: NA; d_call: TRBD2; j_call: TRBJ2-3; v_call: TRBV15; cdr3_aa: CATSSGLAGGSTDTQYF; cdr3_nt: TGTGCCACCAGCAGTGGACTAGCGGGGGGAAGCACAGATACGCAGTATTTT
clone_size: NA; d_call: NA; j_call: TRBJ1-6; v_call: TRBV5-1; cdr3_aa: CASSPTPGSSANSPLHF; cdr3_nt: TGCGCCAGCAGCCCAACCCCGGGATCGTCAGCTAATTCACCCCTCCACTTT
clone_size: few; d_call: TRBD1; j_call: TRBJ1-2; v_call: TRBV4-2; cdr3_aa: CASSPIAGQGDGYTF; cdr3_nt: TGTGCCAGCAGCCCTATAGCGGGACAGGGGGACGGCTACACCTTC
clone_size: many; d_call: NA; j_call: TRBJ2-4; v_call: TRBV10-2; cdr3_aa: CASNSIGRDGIQYF; cdr3_nt: TGCGCCAGCAATTCCATCGGGCGGGACGGCATTCAGTACTTC
clone_size: many; d_call: NA; j_call: TRBJ1-6; v_call: TRBV5-5; cdr3_aa: CASSSGISPLHF; cdr3_nt: TGTGCCAGCAGCTCAGGGATTTCACCCCTCCACTTT
clone_size: many; d_call: NA; j_call: TRBJ1-2; v_call: TRBV7-2; cdr3_aa: CASSLVGSGLDSSF; cdr3_nt: TGTGCCAGCAGCTTAGTTGGTTCGGGGCTGGACTCTTCCTTC
clone_size: many; d_call: NA; j_call: TRBJ1-1; v_call: TRBV7-2; cdr3_aa: CASSSGLMNTEAFF; cdr3_nt: TGTGCCAGCAGCTCGGGCCTGATGAACACTGAAGCTTTCTTT
clone_size: few; d_call: TRBD2; j_call: TRBJ2-1; v_call: TRBV29-1; cdr3_aa: CSVLGLAGYNEQFF; cdr3_nt: TGCAGCGTGCTGGGACTAGCGGGTTACAATGAGCAGTTCTTC
clone_size: NA; d_call: TRBD1; j_call: TRBJ1-5; v_call: TRBV10-1; cdr3_aa: CATTGQGAGQPQHF; cdr3_nt: TGCGCCACCACGGGACAGGGGGCAGGTCAGCCCCAGCATTTT
clone_size: many; d_call: TRBD1; j_call: TRBJ1-1; v_call: TRBV24-1; cdr3_aa: CATRAEDRGKAFF; cdr3_nt: TGTGCCACCAGAGCCGAGGACAGGGGTAAAGCTTTCTTT
clone_size: few; d_call: TRBD1; j_call: TRBJ1-6; v_call: TRBV29-1; cdr3_aa: CSVGTGGNSPLHF; cdr3_nt: TGCAGCGTTGGGACAGGGGGTAATTCACCCCTCCACTTT
clone_size: NA; d_call: NA; j_call: TRBJ2-3; v_call: TRBV2; cdr3_aa: CASTREVGTDTQYF; cdr3_nt: TGTGCCAGCACCCGAGAGGTAGGAACAGATACGCAGTATTTT
clone_size: many; d_call: NA; j_call: TRBJ1-1; v_call: TRBV9; cdr3_aa: CASSVAANMNTEAFF; cdr3_nt: TGTGCCAGCAGCGTAGCGGCCAACATGAACACTGAAGCTTTCTTT
clone_size: NA; d_call: NA; j_call: TRBJ2-2; v_call: TRBV6-5; cdr3_aa: CASSSAYTGELFF; cdr3_nt: TGTGCCAGCAGTTCTGCGTACACCGGGGAGCTGTTTTTT
clone_size: many; d_call: NA; j_call: TRBJ2-7; v_call: TRBV10-3; cdr3_aa: CAISAGAANSYEQYF; cdr3_nt: TGTGCCATCAGTGCGGGGGCAGCTAACTCCTACGAGCAGTACTTC
clone_size: few; d_call: NA; j_call: TRBJ1-1; v_call: TRBV6-1; cdr3_aa: CASSESTPPTEAFF; cdr3_nt: TGTGCCAGCAGTGAGTCCACCCCTCCAACTGAAGCTTTCTTT
clone_size: NA; d_call: TRBD2; j_call: TRBJ2-5; v_call: TRBV25-1; cdr3_aa: CASFGLAGGKTYQETQYF; cdr3_nt: TGTGCCAGCTTTGGACTAGCGGGGGGGAAAACGTACCAAGAGACCCAGTACTTC
clone_size: NA; d_call: NA; j_call: TRBJ1-2; v_call: TRBV15; cdr3_aa: CATSSLGGYGYTF; cdr3_nt: TGTGCCACCAGCAGTTTAGGGGGCTATGGCTACACCTTC
clone_size: many; d_call: TRBD1; j_call: TRBJ2-3; v_call: TRBV20-1; cdr3_aa: CSARPGGATDTQYF; cdr3_nt: TGCAGTGCCCGACCAGGGGGAGCCACAGATACGCAGTATTTT